Each of the 17 T cell receptor beta chains below was sequenced from the same sample in a study of OX40 agonist ivuxolimab in advanced cancers. This table comes from immunoSEQ multiplex PCR, and its TCRdb copy is limited to in-frame clones, with some not included. The sample gives 30,000 to 40,000 clones, about nine tenths of which show up once; about 4.2% is in the top ten. The material sequenced was CD4+ or CD8+ T cells sorted from blood, taken in a trial of the OX40 agonist ivuxolimab. These receptors came from an adult with an advanced solid tumor such as melanoma, head and neck, liver or kidney cancer.

This clone was observed a single time. This rearrangement joins TRBV18 to TRBJ1-1; TRBD1 is a possible D gene (6 bases). CDR1 is KGHSH, CDR2 LQKENI, per germline. The V end lost 2 bases, the J end lost 4 bases, and 14 bases lay between the germline ends. This CDR3 is 15 amino acids long. The CDR3 sequence is CASSPIQGKGTEAFF. For the CDR3, the DNA is TGTGCCAGCTCACCAATTCAGGGGAAGGGCACTGAAGCTTTCTTT. Supplemented by reference TRBV18 and TRBJ1-1, the full variable domain reads NAGVMQNPRHLVRRRGQEARLRCSPMKGHSHVYWYRQLPEEGLKFMVYLQKENIIDESGMPKERFSAEFPKEGPSILRIQQVVRGDSAAYFCASSPIQGKGTEAFFGQGTRLTVV.

The V gene is TRBV5-1, the J gene TRBJ2-1, with D possibly being TRBD2 (5 bases). V gave up 0 bases and J gave up 6 bases, with 13 bases separating them. Germline CDR1 reads SGHRS; CDR2 reads YFSETQ. This CDR3 spans 15 amino acids. The CDR3 protein is CASSLAPGLLNEQFF. CDR3 DNA sequence: TGCGCCAGCAGCTTGGCTCCTGGACTCCTCAATGAGCAGTTCTTC.

The chain uses TRBV11-2 and TRBJ2-7; D might be TRBD1 (6 bases). The germline V gene encodes CDR1 SGHAT and CDR2 FQNNGV. This CDR3 comprises 13 residues. Trimming removed 5 bases from V and 4 bases from J, with 12 bases in between. The CDR3: CASSRNRVYEQYF. DNA of the CDR3: TGTGCCAGCAGCCGGAACAGGGTATACGAGCAGTACTTC.

CDR3 protein: CASSRGQGRTGELFF. CDR3 nucleotides: TGCGCCAGCAGCCGGGGACAGGGTCGCACCGGGGAGCTGTTTTTT. This sequence joins TRBV4-3 and TRBJ2-2; 9 positions match TRBD1. Unmatched junction bases numbered 4, after V lost 4 bases and J lost 4 bases. This CDR3 has 15 amino acids. Germline V gene lookup returns CDR1 LGHNA and CDR2 YSLEER.

The chain couples TRBV10-3 to TRBJ2-5; D is uncertain. The germline V gene encodes CDR1 ENHRY and CDR2 SYGVKD. The CDR3 loop spans 14 amino acids. V dropped 4 bases and J dropped 3 bases, with 12 bases sitting between them. In nucleotides, the CDR3 is TGTGCCATCAGTGGTCTGGCAGCCGAAGAGACCCAGTACTTC. As protein: CAISGLAAEETQYF.

This clone appeared a single time. The sample contains more than one DNA sequence encoding this CDR3. The DNA of the CDR3 is TGTGCCAGCAGTGCAGCCCCCTCCTACGAGCAGTACTTC. Translation gives CASSAAPSYEQYF. The J gene is TRBJ2-7, the V gene TRBV28; unclear D gene. Germline V gene sequence: CDR1 MDHEN, CDR2 SYDVKM. V was pared by 5 bases and J by 0 bases, with 8 bases between. The CDR3 has 13 amino acids.

The J gene is TRBJ2-4, the V gene TRBV30; D possibly matches TRBD1 or TRBD2 (5 bases each). V was cut by 4 bases and J by 0 bases, with 25 bases left in between. The CDR3 contains 19 residues. Germline assignment: CDR1 GTSNPN and CDR2 SVGIG (reference sequence). CDR3 DNA: TGTGCCTGGACCTGTATAGGGGTCGAGGAGGCCCTAGCCAAAAACATTCAGTACTTC. This translates into CAWTCIGVEEALAKNIQYF.

This sequence joins TRBV5-5 and TRBJ1-4, with D perhaps matching TRBD1 (6 bases). The CDR3 runs to 15 residues. The germline V and J ends were trimmed by 5 bases and 0 bases, with 11 bases remaining between them. Per germline, CDR1 SGHKS and CDR2 YYEKEE (reference sequence). The DNA of the CDR3 is TGTGCCAGCAGTCTCGGACAGCCAACTAATGAAAAACTGTTTTTT. Translated, it gives CASSLGQPTNEKLFF.

This CDR3 reads CASSIRDQQYF. As DNA, the CDR3 is TGTGCCAGCAGCATCCGGGACCAGCAGTACTTC. V gene TRBV7-2 combines with J gene TRBJ2-7; perhaps D is TRBD1 or TRBD2 (5 bases each). CDR1 is SGHTA, CDR2 FQGNSA, per germline. V was shortened by 5 bases and J by 8 bases, with 10 bases between the two germline ends. The CDR3 length is 11 residues.

The chain couples TRBV6-1 to TRBJ2-7; D might be TRBD2 (6 bases). This CDR3 spans 15 amino acids. Germline V gene lookup returns CDR1 MNHNS and CDR2 SASEGT. The germline V and J ends were trimmed by 2 bases and 3 bases, with 14 bases remaining between them. The CDR3 region has the DNA TGTGCCAGCAGTGAATCAGGTGGGGGGATCTACGAGCAGTACTTC. Amino acids: CASSESGGGIYEQYF.

V usage is TRBV2 and J usage is TRBJ1-5; 7 nucleotides agree with TRBD1. There are 15 residues in the CDR3. Germline CDR1 SNHLY, CDR2 FYNNEI. V lost 7 bases, J lost 3 bases, and 9 bases stayed unmatched. The CDR3 region has the DNA TGTGCCAGCACCGTGGAAGGGGGCTACAATCAGCCCCAGCATTTT. Translation: CASTVEGGYNQPQHF.

The chain recombines TRBV6-5 with TRBJ2-7; no reliable D call. V lost 5 bases to trimming and J lost 6 bases, with 17 bases between them. The CDR3 length is 14 residues. CDR1 is MNHEY, CDR2 SVGAGI, per germline. Here the CDR3 DNA reads TGTGCCAGCAGTCCACGCCCAAAGGTGGCCGAGCAGTACTTC. Translated: CASSPRPKVAEQYF.

J is TRBJ1-1 and V is TRBV28; 11 nucleotides match TRBD1. The CDR3 contains 15 residues. V lost 7 bases to trimming and J lost 3 bases; unmatched junction nucleotides: 7. CDR1 is MDHEN, CDR2 SYDVKM, per germline. The CDR3 coding sequence is TGTGCCAGCAAGGTCCCGGGACAGGGGGACACTGAAGCTTTCTTT. Translated, it gives CASKVPGQGDTEAFF.

The chain uses TRBV5-5 and TRBJ2-2; 8 bases line up with TRBD1. Germline CDR1 and CDR2: SGHKS and YYEKEE (reference sequence). This CDR3 spans 16 amino acids. V shed 4 bases, J shed 5 bases, and the junction held 10 bases outside the gene matches. The DNA for the CDR3 is TGTGCCAGCAGCCCCCCGTCTCAGGGGGCGACCGGGGAGCTGTTTTTT. Translating it yields CASSPPSQGATGELFF.

The CDR3 bases are TGTGCCAGCAGCTTATCTCAGGGGTTCGGCAATGAGCAGTTCTTC. Amino acid sequence: CASSLSQGFGNEQFF. The chain joins TRBV7-2 to TRBJ2-1; the D gene is possibly TRBD1 (6 bases). CDR1 is SGHTA and CDR2 is FQGNSA in the germline V gene. The germline V and J ends were trimmed by 2 bases and 6 bases, with 14 bases remaining between them. This CDR3 is built from 15 residues. Supplemented by reference TRBV7-2 and TRBJ2-1, the full variable domain reads GAGVSQSPSNKVTEKGKDVELRCDPISGHTALYWYRQSLGQGLEFLIYFQGNSAPDKSGLPSDRFSAERTGGSVSTLTIQRTQQEDSAVYLCASSLSQGFGNEQFFGPGTRLTVL.

This chain uses TRBV5-5 with TRBJ1-5; D gene ambiguous. The germline V and J ends were trimmed by 4 bases and 11 bases, with 16 bases remaining between them. CDR1 and CDR2 (germline): SGHKS, YYEKEE (reference sequence). The CDR3 has 13 residues. The CDR3 DNA reads TGTGCCAGCAGCCCAAACACGGGAGCGACCCAGCATTTT. Protein product: CASSPNTGATQHF.

The V gene is TRBV2, the J gene TRBJ2-4; 13 bases are shared with TRBD2. CDR1 is SNHLY and CDR2 is FYNNEI in the germline V gene. The CDR3 totals 18 residues. V shed 4 bases, J shed 1 base, and the junction held 7 bases outside the gene matches. Here the CDR3 reads CASSVGTSGARAKNIQYF. The CDR3 coding sequence is TGTGCCAGCAGTGTTGGGACTAGCGGGGCGAGGGCCAAAAACATTCAGTACTTC.